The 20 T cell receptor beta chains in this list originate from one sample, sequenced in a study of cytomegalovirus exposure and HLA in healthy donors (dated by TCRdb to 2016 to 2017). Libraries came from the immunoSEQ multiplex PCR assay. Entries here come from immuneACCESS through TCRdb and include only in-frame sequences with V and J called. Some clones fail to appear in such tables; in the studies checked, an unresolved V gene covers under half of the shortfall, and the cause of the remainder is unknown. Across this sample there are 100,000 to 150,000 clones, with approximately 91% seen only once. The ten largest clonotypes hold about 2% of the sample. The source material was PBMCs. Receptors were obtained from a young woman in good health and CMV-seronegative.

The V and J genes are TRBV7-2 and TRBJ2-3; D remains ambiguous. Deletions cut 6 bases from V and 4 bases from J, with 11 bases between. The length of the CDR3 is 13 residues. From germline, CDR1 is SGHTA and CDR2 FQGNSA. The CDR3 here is CASSPFGSDTQYF. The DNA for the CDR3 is TGTGCCAGCAGTCCGTTCGGGTCAGATACGCAGTATTTT.

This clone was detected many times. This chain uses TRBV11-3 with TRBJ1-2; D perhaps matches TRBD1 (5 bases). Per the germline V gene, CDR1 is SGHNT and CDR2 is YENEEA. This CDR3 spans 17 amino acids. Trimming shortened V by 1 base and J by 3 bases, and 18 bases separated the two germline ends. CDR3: CASSLARGGELDYGYTF. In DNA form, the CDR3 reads TGTGCCAGCAGCTTAGCCCGAGGAGGGGAGTTAGACTATGGCTACACCTTC. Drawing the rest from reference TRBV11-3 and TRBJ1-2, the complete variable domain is EAGVVQSPRYKIIEKKQPVAFWCNPISGHNTLYWYLQNLGQGPELLIRYENEEAVDDSQLPKDRFSAERLKGVDSTLKIQPAELGDSAVYLCASSLARGGELDYGYTFGSGTRLTVV.

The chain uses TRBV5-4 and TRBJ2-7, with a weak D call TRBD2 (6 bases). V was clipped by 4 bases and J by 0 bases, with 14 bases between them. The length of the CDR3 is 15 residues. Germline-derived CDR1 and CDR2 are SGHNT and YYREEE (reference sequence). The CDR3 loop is CASSPAGKSSYEQYF. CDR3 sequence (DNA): TGTGCCAGCAGCCCCGCGGGGAAATCCTCCTACGAGCAGTACTTC.

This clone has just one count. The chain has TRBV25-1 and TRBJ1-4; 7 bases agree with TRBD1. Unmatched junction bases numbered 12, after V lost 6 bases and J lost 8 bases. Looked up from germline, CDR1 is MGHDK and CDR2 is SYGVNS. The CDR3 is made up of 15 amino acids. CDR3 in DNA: TGTGCCAGCAGGGGTGACAGGGTTTTAGAGGAAAAACTGTTTTTT. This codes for CASRGDRVLEEKLFF.

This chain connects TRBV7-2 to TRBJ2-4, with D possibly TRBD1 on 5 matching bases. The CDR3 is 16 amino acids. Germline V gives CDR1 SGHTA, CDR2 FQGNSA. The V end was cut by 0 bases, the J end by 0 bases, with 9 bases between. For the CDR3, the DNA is TGTGCCAGCAGCTTAGCGCAAGGGGTAGCCAAAAACATTCAGTACTTC. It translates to CASSLAQGVAKNIQYF.

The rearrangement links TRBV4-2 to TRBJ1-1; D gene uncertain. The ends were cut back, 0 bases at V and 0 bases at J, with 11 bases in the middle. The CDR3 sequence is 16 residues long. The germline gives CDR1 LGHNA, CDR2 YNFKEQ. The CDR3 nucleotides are TGTGCCAGCAGCCAAGAAGCCGCCAGGTTGAACACTGAAGCTTTCTTT. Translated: CASSQEAARLNTEAFF.

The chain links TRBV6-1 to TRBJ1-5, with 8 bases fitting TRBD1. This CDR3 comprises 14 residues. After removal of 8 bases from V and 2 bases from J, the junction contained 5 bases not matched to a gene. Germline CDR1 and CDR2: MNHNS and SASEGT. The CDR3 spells CASQTGVGNQPQHF. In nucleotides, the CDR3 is TGTGCCAGCCAGACAGGGGTCGGCAATCAGCCCCAGCATTTT.

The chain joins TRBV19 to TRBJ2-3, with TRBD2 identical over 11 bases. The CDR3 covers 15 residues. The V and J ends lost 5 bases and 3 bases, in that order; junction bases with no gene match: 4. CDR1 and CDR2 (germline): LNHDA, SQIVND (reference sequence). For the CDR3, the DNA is TGTGCCAGTAGTCCAATAGCGGGAGGGACAGATACGCAGTATTTT. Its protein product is CASSPIAGGTDTQYF.

The CDR3 reads CASSYLAGEVNEQFF. The CDR3 nucleotides read TGTGCCAGCAGTTACCTAGCGGGAGAAGTGAATGAGCAGTTCTTC. The chain carries TRBV6-5 and TRBJ2-1; 10 bases agree with TRBD2. J lost 7 bases, V lost 2 bases, and 5 bases had no gene match. This CDR3 region has 15 residues. Germline values: CDR1 MNHEY, CDR2 SVGAGI.

Written as DNA, the CDR3 is TGCAGTGCTCTCCCAGTTAATGAGCAGTTCTTC. Its protein is CSALPVNEQFF. This chain connects TRBV20-1 to TRBJ2-1; D uncertain. Trimming took off 5 bases at V and 7 bases at J, with 9 bases between the two ends. Germline V gene data show CDR1 as DFQATT and CDR2 as SNEGSKA (reference sequence). This CDR3 contains 11 residues.

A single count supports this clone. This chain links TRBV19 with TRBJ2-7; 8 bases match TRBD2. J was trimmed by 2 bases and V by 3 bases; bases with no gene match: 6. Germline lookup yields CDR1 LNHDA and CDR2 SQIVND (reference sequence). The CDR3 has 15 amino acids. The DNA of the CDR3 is TGTGCCAGTAGTATTAGCGGGATCAATCCCTACGAGCAGTACTTC. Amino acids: CASSISGINPYEQYF.

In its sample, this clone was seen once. CDR3 bases: TGTGCCAGCAGCTTGGTTGGGCGCCTTAGCTCCTACGAGCAGTACTTC. This gives the protein CASSLVGRLSSYEQYF. This sequence joins TRBV5-6 and TRBJ2-7, with D hard to call. Germline CDR1 and CDR2: SGHDT and YYEEEE. Trimming took off 0 bases at V and 0 bases at J, with 13 bases between the two ends. The CDR3 sequence is 16 residues long.

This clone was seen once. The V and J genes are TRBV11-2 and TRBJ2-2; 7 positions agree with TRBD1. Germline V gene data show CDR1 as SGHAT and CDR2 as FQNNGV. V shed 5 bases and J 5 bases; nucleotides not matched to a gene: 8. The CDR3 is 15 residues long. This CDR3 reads CASSVTGVRTGELFF. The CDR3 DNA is TGTGCCAGCAGCGTCACAGGGGTTCGGACCGGGGAGCTGTTTTTT.

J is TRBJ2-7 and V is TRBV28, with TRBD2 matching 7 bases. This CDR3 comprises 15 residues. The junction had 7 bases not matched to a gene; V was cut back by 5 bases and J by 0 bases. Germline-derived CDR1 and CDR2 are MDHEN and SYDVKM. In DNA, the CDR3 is TGTGCCAGCAGTGTGGCGGGCGGGAGCTCCTACGAGCAGTACTTC. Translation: CASSVAGGSSYEQYF.

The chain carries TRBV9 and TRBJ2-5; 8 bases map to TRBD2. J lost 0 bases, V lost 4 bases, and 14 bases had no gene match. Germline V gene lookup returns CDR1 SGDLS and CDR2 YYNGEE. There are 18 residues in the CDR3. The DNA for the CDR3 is TGTGCCAGCAGCCTTAATCCCTCTCAAGCGGGAGACCAAGAGACCCAGTACTTC. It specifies CASSLNPSQAGDQETQYF.

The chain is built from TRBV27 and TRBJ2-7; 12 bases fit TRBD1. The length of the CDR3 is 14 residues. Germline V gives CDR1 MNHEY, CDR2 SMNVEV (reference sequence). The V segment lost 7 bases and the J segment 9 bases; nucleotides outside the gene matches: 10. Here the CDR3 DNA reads TGTGCCAGCATCCCTTCCGGGACAGGGGGCGCGCAGTACTTC. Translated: CASIPSGTGGAQYF.

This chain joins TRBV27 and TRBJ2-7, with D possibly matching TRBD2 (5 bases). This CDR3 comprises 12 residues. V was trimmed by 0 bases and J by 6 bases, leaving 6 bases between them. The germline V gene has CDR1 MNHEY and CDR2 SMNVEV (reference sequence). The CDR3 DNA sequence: TGTGCCAGCAGTTTATCGGCGGGCGAGCAGTACTTC. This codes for CASSLSAGEQYF.

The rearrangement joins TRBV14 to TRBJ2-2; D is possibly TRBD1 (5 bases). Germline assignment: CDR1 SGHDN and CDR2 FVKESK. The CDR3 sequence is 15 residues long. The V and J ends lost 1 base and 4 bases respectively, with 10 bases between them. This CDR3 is CASSQVRVGTGELFF. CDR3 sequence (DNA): TGTGCCAGCAGCCAAGTCAGGGTAGGCACCGGGGAGCTGTTTTTT.

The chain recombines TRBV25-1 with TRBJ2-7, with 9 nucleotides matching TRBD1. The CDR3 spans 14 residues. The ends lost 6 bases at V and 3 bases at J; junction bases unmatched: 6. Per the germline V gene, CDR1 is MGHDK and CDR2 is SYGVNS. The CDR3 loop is CASSPGQGGYEQYF. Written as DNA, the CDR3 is TGTGCCAGCAGCCCGGGACAGGGCGGCTACGAGCAGTACTTC.

CDR3 sequence reads: CASSPRQGNYGYTF. CDR3 DNA sequence: TGTGCCAGCAGCCCGAGACAGGGGAACTATGGCTACACCTTC. This sequence joins TRBV9 and TRBJ1-2; 8 nucleotides match TRBD1. The CDR3 loop spans 14 amino acids. Looked up from germline, CDR1 is SGDLS and CDR2 is YYNGEE. The J segment lost 2 bases and the V segment lost 4 bases, leaving 4 bases of the junction unmatched.